Listed below are T cell receptor beta chains from one sample, sequenced in a study of T cell repertoires in aging, cancer and after chemotherapy. From the multiplex PCR reads, TCRdb called clonotypes with MiXCR, one entry per CDR3 protein. The sample consists of some 11,000 distinct CDR3 sequences, around 30% of them appearing once. Material: blood. The source is a human donor in good health. CDR3s include the opening cysteine and the closing phenylalanine or tryptophan. The D gene is left open where the match is weak. Size tells how often a clone was seen (once, few, many) or the class of an expanded clone, and some rows leave it out.

j_call: TRBJ1-2
d_call: .
v_call: TRBV6-5
clone_size: .
cdr3_aa: CASRLVPGSYGYTF
cdr3_nt: TGTGCCAGCAGATTAGTTCCGGGATCCTATGGCTACACCTTC

j_call: TRBJ2-7
d_call: TRBD2
v_call: TRBV4-2
clone_size: .
cdr3_aa: CASSQDLSTSGVYEQYF
cdr3_nt: TGTGCCAGCAGCCAAGATCTATCGACTAGCGGGGTCTACGAGCAGTACTTC

j_call: TRBJ1-2
d_call: TRBD1
v_call: TRBV6-5
clone_size: few
cdr3_aa: CASTLTRTGDYGYTF
cdr3_nt: TGTGCCAGCACACTGACCCGGACAGGCGACTATGGCTACACCTTC

j_call: TRBJ2-7
d_call: .
v_call: TRBV20-1
clone_size: once
cdr3_aa: CSAPGAGFGEQYF
cdr3_nt: TGCAGTGCTCCTGGGGCGGGGTTTGGCGAGCAGTACTTC

j_call: TRBJ2-7
d_call: TRBD2
v_call: TRBV5-4
clone_size: .
cdr3_aa: CASSLKLAGYEQYF
cdr3_nt: TGTGCCAGCAGCTTGAAACTAGCGGGGTACGAGCAGTACTTC

j_call: TRBJ2-3
d_call: TRBD2
v_call: TRBV29-1
clone_size: medium-sized
cdr3_aa: CSVDGLAGVPDTQYF
cdr3_nt: TGCAGCGTTGACGGACTAGCGGGAGTCCCAGATACGCAGTATTTT

j_call: TRBJ2-3
d_call: TRBD2
v_call: TRBV12-3/TRBV12-4
clone_size: .
cdr3_aa: CASSPPIGLAVDTQYF
cdr3_nt: TGTGCCAGCAGTCCCCCTATAGGACTAGCGGTAGATACGCAGTATTTT

j_call: TRBJ2-1
d_call: TRBD2
v_call: TRBV6-4
clone_size: .
cdr3_aa: CASSASGGNNEQFF
cdr3_nt: TGTGCCAGCAGTGCAAGCGGGGGAAACAATGAGCAGTTCTTC

j_call: TRBJ2-3
d_call: TRBD1
v_call: TRBV5-4
clone_size: few
cdr3_aa: CASSPGTGGGGTDTQYF
cdr3_nt: TGTGCCAGCAGCCCAGGGACAGGGGGCGGGGGCACAGATACGCAGTATTTT

j_call: TRBJ2-2
d_call: .
v_call: TRBV11-3
clone_size: medium-sized
cdr3_aa: CASSPQGTGELFF
cdr3_nt: TGTGCCAGCAGCCCTCAGGGTACCGGGGAGCTGTTTTTT

j_call: TRBJ2-7
d_call: .
v_call: TRBV20-1
clone_size: .
cdr3_aa: CSARGVGRARGEQYF
cdr3_nt: TGCAGTGCTAGGGGGGTCGGGAGAGCGAGGGGCGAGCAGTACTTC

j_call: TRBJ2-2
d_call: TRBD2
v_call: TRBV6-5
clone_size: .
cdr3_aa: CASSVEREGLETGELFF
cdr3_nt: TGTGCCAGCAGTGTAGAGCGGGAGGGCCTAGAGACCGGGGAGCTGTTTTTT

j_call: TRBJ1-2
d_call: .
v_call: TRBV4-3
clone_size: .
cdr3_aa: CASSQGAAYYGYTF
cdr3_nt: TGCGCCAGCAGCCAAGGGGCAGCATACTATGGCTACACCTTC

j_call: TRBJ2-7
d_call: .
v_call: TRBV5-4
clone_size: .
cdr3_aa: CASSSNYEQYF
cdr3_nt: TGTGCCAGCAGCTCAAACTACGAGCAGTACTTC